Given below is one T cell receptor (beta chain) in context. The study ran its PCR with 60 Vbeta and 13 Jbeta primers. Sequenced by immunoSEQ multiplex PCR; TCRdb stores in-frame clones only, minus some. The sample lists roughly 130,000 clones; approximately 84% were seen once. CDR3 size: 15 residues. Per the germline V gene, CDR1 is WNHNN and CDR2 is SYGVQD (reference sequence). Trimming cost V 6 bases and J 0 bases; bases outside gene matches: 3. These data are taken from a study of cytomegalovirus exposure and HLA in healthy donors. This sequence joins TRBV10-1 and TRBJ2-1; 9 nucleotides agree with TRBD2. The sample was PBMCs. The clonotype comes from a woman aged 40 to 49 in good health and CMV-seronegative. The CDR3 region has the DNA TGCGCCAGCAGGACTAGCGGCAGCTCCTACAATGAGCAGTTCTTC. It translates to CASRTSGSSYNEQFF.